This T cell receptor (beta chain) was sequenced during a study of blood T cell repertoires in COVID-19. Study-wide context: The study drew acute and convalescent COVID-19 samples from the United States, Italy and Spain.

Sequenced by immunoSEQ multiplex PCR; TCRdb stores in-frame clones only, minus some. The sample consists of 100,000 to 130,000 clones, 70% to 90% of them appearing once. The CDR3 has 14 amino acids. V shed 6 bases and J shed 3 bases, with 12 bases lying between them. Germline V lookup: CDR1 MRHNA, CDR2 SNTAGT. Sequenced: peripheral blood. This chain links TRBV6-4 with TRBJ2-1; D might be TRBD2 (5 bases). This clonotype originated in a man aged 35-49 years with active or convalescent COVID-19. CDR3 sequence: CASRALAGYNEQFF. CDR3 DNA: TGTGCCAGCAGAGCGCTAGCAGGCTACAATGAGCAGTTCTTC.